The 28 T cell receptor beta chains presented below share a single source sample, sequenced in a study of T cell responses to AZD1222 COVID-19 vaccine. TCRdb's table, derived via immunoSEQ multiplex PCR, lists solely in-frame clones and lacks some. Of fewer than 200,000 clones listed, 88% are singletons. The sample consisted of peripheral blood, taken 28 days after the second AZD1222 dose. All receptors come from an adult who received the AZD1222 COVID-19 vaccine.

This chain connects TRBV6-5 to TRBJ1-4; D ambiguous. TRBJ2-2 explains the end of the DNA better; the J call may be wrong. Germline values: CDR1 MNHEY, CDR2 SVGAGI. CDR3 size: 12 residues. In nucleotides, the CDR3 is TGTGCCAGCAGAAACACGGCAGGGGAGCTGTTTTTT. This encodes CASRNTAGELFF.

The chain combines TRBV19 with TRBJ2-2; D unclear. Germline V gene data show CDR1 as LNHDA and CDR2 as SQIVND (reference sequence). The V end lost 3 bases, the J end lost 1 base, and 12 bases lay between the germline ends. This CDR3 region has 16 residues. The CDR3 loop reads CASSMERPRNTGELFF. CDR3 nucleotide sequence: TGTGCCAGTAGTATGGAGAGACCCCGGAACACCGGGGAGCTGTTTTTT.

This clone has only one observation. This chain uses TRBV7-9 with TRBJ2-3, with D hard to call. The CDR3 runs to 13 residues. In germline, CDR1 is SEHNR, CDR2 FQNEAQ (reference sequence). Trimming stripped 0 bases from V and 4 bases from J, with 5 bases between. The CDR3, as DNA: TGTGCCAGCAGCTTAGCAGGGTCAGATACGCAGTATTTT. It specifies CASSLAGSDTQYF.

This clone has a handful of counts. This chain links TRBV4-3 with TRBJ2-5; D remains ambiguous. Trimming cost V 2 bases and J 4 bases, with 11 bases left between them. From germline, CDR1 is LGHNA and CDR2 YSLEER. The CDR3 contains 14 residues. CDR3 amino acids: CASSQQLRTETQYF. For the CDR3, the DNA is TGCGCCAGCAGCCAACAATTACGAACAGAGACCCAGTACTTC.

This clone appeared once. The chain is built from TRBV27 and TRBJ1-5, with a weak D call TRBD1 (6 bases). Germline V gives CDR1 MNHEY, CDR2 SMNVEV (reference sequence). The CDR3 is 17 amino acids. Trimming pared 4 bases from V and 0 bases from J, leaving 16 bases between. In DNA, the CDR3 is TGTGCCAGCAGTTCCGCAGGGGAAGCTTATAGCAATCAGCCCCAGCATTTT. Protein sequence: CASSSAGEAYSNQPQHF.

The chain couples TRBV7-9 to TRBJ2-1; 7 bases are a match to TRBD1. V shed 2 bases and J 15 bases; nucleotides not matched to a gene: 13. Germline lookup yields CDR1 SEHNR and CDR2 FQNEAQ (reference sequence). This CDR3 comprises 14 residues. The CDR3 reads CASSLNRGGFEGFF. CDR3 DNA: TGTGCCAGCAGCTTAAACAGGGGCGGCTTTGAGGGGTTCTTC.

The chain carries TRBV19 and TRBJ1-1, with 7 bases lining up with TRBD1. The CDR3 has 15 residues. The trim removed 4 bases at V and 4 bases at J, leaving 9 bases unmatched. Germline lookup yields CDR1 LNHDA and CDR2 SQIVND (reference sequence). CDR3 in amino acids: CASSKNDRAGTEAFF. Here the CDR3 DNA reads TGTGCCAGTAGTAAAAACGACAGGGCAGGCACTGAAGCTTTCTTT. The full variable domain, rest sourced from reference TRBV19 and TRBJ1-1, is DGGITQSPKYLFRKEGQNVTLSCEQNLNHDAMYWYRQDPGQGLRLIYYSQIVNDFQKGDIAEGYSVSREKKESFPLTVTSAQKNPTAFYLCASSKNDRAGTEAFFGQGTRLTVV.

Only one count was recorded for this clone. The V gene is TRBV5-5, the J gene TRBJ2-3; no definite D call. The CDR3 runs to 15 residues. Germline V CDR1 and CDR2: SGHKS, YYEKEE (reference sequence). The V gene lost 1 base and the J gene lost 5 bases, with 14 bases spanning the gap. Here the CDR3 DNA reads TGTGCCAGCAGCTTGCAGGCGGTAGATCTAGATACGCAGTATTTT. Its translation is CASSLQAVDLDTQYF.

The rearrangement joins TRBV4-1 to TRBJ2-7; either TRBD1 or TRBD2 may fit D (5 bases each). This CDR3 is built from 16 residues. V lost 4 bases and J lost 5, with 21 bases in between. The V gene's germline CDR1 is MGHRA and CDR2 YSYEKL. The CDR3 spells CASSRGTAPILDEQYF. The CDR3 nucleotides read TGCGCCAGCAGCCGAGGGACGGCCCCTATCCTAGACGAGCAGTACTTC.

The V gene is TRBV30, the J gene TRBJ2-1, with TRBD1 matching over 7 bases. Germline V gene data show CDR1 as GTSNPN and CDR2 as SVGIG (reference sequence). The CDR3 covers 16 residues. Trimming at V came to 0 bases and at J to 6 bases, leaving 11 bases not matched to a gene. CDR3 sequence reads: CAWSVLWDSASNEQFF. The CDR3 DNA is TGTGCCTGGAGTGTACTCTGGGACAGCGCCTCCAATGAGCAGTTCTTC.

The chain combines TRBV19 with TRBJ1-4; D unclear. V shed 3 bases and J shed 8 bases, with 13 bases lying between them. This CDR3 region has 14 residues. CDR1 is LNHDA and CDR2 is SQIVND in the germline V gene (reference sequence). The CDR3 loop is CASSIRRREEKLFF. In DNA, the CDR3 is TGTGCCAGTAGTATCCGGAGGAGGGAGGAAAAACTGTTTTTT.

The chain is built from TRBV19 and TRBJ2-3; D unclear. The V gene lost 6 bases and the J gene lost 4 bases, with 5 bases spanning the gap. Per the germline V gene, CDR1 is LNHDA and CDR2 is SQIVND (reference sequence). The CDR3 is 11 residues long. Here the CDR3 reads CASRQADTQYF. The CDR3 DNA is TGTGCCAGTAGGCAGGCAGATACGCAGTATTTT.

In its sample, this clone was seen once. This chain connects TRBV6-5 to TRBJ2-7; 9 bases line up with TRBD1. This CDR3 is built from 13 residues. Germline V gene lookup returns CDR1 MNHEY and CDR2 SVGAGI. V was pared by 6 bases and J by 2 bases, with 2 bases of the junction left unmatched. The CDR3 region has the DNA TGTGCCAGCAGCCGGACAGGGGCCTACGAGCAGTACTTC. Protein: CASSRTGAYEQYF.

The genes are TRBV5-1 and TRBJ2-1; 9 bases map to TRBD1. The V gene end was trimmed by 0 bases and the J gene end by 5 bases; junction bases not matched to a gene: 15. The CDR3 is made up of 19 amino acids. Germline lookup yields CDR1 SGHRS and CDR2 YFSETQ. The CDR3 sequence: CASSLGYQTGTGRNNEQFF. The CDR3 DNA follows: TGCGCCAGCAGCTTGGGATACCAAACCGGGACAGGGAGAAACAATGAGCAGTTCTTC.

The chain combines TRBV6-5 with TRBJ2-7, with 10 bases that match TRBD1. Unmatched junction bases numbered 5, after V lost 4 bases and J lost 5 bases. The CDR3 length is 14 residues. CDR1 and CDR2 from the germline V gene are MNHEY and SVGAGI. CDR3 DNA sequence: TGTGCCAGCAGTTCTGACAGGGGGCCAAACGAGCAGTACTTC. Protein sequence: CASSSDRGPNEQYF.

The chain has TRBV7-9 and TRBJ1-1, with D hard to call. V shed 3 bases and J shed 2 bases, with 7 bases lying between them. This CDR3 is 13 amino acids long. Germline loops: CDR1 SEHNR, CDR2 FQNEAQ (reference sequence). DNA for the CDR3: TGTGCCAGCAGCTTCGGCGAAAACACTGAAGCTTTCTTT. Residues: CASSFGENTEAFF.

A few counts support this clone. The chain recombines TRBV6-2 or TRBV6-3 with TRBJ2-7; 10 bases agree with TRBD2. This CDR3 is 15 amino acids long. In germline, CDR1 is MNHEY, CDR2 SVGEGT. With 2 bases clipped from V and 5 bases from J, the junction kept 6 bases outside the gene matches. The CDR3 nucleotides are TGTGCCAGCAGTTACAAACTAGCGGGACTGAACGAGCAGTACTTC. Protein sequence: CASSYKLAGLNEQYF.

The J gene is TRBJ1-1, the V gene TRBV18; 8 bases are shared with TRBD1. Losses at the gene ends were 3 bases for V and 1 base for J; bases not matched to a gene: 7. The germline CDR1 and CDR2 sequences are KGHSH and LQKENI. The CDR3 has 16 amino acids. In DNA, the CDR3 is TGTGCCAGCTCACCTCTACCAGGGGGCAGGAACACTGAAGCTTTCTTT. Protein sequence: CASSPLPGGRNTEAFF.

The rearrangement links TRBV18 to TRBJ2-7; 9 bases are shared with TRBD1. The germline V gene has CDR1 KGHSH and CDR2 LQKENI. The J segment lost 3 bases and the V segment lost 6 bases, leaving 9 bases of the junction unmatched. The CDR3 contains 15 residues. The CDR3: CASSTKQGQGYEQYF. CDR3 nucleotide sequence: TGTGCCAGCTCCACCAAACAGGGACAGGGCTACGAGCAGTACTTC.

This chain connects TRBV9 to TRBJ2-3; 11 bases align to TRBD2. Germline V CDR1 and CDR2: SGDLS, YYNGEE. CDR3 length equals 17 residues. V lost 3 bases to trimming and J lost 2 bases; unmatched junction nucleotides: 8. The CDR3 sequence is CASSALGTSGATDTQYF. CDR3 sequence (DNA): TGTGCCAGCAGCGCCCTTGGGACTAGCGGCGCCACAGATACGCAGTATTTT.

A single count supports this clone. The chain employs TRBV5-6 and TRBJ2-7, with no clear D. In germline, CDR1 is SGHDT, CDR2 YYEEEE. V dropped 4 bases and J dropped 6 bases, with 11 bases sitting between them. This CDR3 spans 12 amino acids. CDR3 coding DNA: TGTGCCAGCAGCCTGGACGGGCGCGAGCAGTACTTC. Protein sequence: CASSLDGREQYF. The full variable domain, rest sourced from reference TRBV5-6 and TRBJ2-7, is DAGVTQSPTHLIKTRGQQVTLRCSPKSGHDTVSWYQQALGQGPQFIFQYYEEEERQRGNFPDRFSGHQFPNYSSELNVNALLLGDSALYLCASSLDGREQYFGPGTRLTVT.

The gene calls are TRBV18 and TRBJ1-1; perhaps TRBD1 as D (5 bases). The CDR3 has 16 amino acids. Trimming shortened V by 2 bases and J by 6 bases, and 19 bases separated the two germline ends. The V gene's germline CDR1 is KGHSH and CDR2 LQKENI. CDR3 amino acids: CASSPDYFPGLAEAFF. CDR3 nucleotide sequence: TGTGCCAGCTCACCAGATTATTTTCCAGGGCTGGCTGAAGCTTTCTTT.

The CDR3: CASGFTSGHNSDTQYF. The CDR3 DNA sequence: TGTGCTAGTGGTTTCACTTCCGGACATAACTCAGATACGCAGTATTTT. This rearrangement joins TRBV12-5 to TRBJ2-3, with D maybe TRBD1 (5 bases). The CDR3 length is 16 residues. Trimming pared 3 bases from V and 4 bases from J, leaving 17 bases between. The germline V gene has CDR1 LGHNT and CDR2 FRNRAP.

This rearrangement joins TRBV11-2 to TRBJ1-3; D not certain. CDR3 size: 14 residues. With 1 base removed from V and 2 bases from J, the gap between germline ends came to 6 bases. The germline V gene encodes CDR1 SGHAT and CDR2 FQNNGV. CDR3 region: CASSLVPPGNTIYF. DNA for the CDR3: TGTGCCAGCAGCTTAGTTCCACCTGGAAACACCATATATTTT.

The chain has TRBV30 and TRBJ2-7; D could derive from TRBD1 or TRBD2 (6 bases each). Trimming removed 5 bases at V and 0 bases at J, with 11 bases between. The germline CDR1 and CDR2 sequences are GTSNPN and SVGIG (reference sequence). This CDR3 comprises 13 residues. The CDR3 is CAWGGLISYEQYF. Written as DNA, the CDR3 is TGTGCCTGGGGGGGGCTAATCTCCTACGAGCAGTACTTC.

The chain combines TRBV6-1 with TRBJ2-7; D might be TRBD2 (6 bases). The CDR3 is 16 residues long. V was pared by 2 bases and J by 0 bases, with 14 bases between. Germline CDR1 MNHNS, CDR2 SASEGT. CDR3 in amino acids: CASSERERADSYEQYF. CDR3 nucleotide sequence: TGTGCCAGCAGTGAACGGGAGAGAGCGGACTCCTACGAGCAGTACTTC.

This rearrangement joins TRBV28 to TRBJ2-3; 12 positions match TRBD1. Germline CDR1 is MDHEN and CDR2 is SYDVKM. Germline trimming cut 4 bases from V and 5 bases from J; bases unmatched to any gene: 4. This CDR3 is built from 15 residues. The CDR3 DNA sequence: TGTGCCAGCAGTTGGGGGACAGGGGGCAAAGATACGCAGTATTTT. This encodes CASSWGTGGKDTQYF. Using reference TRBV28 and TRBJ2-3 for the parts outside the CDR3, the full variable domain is DVKVTQSSRYLVKRTGEKVFLECVQDMDHENMFWYRQDPGLGLRLIYFSYDVKMKEKGDIPEGYSVSREKKERFSLILESASTNQTSMYLCASSWGTGGKDTQYFGPGTRLTVL.

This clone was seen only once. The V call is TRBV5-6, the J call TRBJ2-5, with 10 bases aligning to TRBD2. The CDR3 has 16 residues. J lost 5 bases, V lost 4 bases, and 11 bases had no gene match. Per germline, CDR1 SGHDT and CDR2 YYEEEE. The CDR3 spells CASSPGGVAGGETQYF. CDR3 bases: TGTGCCAGCAGCCCCGGGGGGGTAGCGGGAGGCGAGACCCAGTACTTC. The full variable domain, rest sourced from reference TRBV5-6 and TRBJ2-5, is DAGVTQSPTHLIKTRGQQVTLRCSPKSGHDTVSWYQQALGQGPQFIFQYYEEEERQRGNFPDRFSGHQFPNYSSELNVNALLLGDSALYLCASSPGGVAGGETQYFGPGTRLLVL.